This paragraph reports one TCR beta chain. This clonotype came up many times. No cognate antigen has been identified for it. Base qualities were left out, and no much larger clone turns up one base away. The data derive from a study of T cells in Graves' hyperthyroidism and ophthalmopathy (dated by TCRdb to the late 2010s). General notes on the study: Peripheral blood was sampled at the time of initial diagnosis, prior to any treatment. To identify distinguishing TCR V-J signatures, a discovery cohort of about a hundred patients was used, comprising 43 with Graves' ophthalmopathy and some 60 with stable Graves' hyperthyroidism. An independent validation cohort of fewer than 20 hyperthyroidism patients and 17 patients who later progressed to ophthalmopathy tested prospective prediction of ophthalmopathy. The approximately 90 discovery patients were divided at random into training and test sets in a 7:3 ratio. Thyroid tissue and blood T-cell repertoires from over 5 Graves' hyperthyroidism patients were also compared in the study. After blood sampling, hyperthyroidism patients were treated with methimazole at a starting dose of 30 mg daily, and ophthalmopathy patients were treated with high-dose intravenous methylprednisolone. According to the paper, TCR Vbeta CDR3 sequencing was carried out on around 140 peripheral blood samples, which came from approximately 43 ophthalmopathy, under 80 hyperthyroidism and approximately 17 progressor patients.

At the junction V is shortened by 3 bases and J by 0 bases, with 9 bases in between. The germline V gene sets CDR1 to SGHRS and CDR2 to YFSETQ. From the cysteine through the phenylalanine, the CDR3 covers 15 amino acids. The kept DNA is CDR3 alone, 45 bases in frame from the first base. TCR beta CDR3 regions were amplified from RNA transcripts. For the first round of RT-PCR on the TCR CDR3, the HTBI primer set was used together with the Qiagen OneStep RT-PCR kit. A second multiplex PCR round built the libraries, followed by size selection and purification. The libraries were sequenced on an Illumina HiSeq2000 using paired-end 100 bp reads. Regarding the original processing steps: SOAPnuke was used to process the raw data, with reads discarded if the reads contained adapters or uncalled bases, had a mean Phred below 15, or lacked an exact constant-primer or identifier match. High-quality paired reads were merged with COPE v1.2.5, and unique nucleotide sequences were defined as clonotypes. MiTCR v1.1 was used to align clonotypes to the IMGT TRBV, TRBD and TRBJ reference segments. Analysis was restricted to V-J combinations with a frequency above 0.0001, which covered roughly 99% of repertoires. A TCS score was defined as the ratio between F50 (clonal expansion) and ExV (chaos), using BLOSUM62-based TCRdist between CDR3 peptides within each V-J. Welch's t-statistics and random forest reduced roughly 530 V-J features to around 14, which were used in a naive Bayes classifier (R e1071). Thyroid-blood repertoire similarity was quantified with the Morisita-Horn index. TCRdb trimmed the raw reads at Q25, called clones with MiXCR and kept productive beta chains. Merged by CDR3 protein, the rows form single entries marked with the most common genes and DNA. The V and J calls were not made by the authors but by TCRdb's processing. This sample holds hundreds of thousands of distinct CDR3 sequences; approximately 14% were observed only once. The top ten clones comprise roughly 4.3% of the sample.

In the ophthalmopathy patients, disease was moderately to severely active, with a Clinical Activity Score of 3 or more, a NOSPECS grade of 4 or more, and a duration of less than 3 months. Exclusion was applied to patients with uncontrolled infections, other autoimmune diseases, pregnancy or lactation. Diagnoses were established on the basis of clinical symptoms, serum thyroxine and TRAb, thyroid ultrasound, and orbital computed tomography. PBMCs were isolated from about 10 ml of fresh peripheral blood by Ficoll-Paque density gradient centrifugation. Trizol reagent was used to extract total RNA, and RNA quality was then checked on an Agilent 2100 Bioanalyzer. The paper as a whole reports these results and caveats: During validation, the model predicted progression to ophthalmopathy a median of about 6.5 months ahead of onset, with around 70% sensitivity and roughly 75% specificity. No statistical method was used to fix the sample size in advance, and group allocation was not hidden from the investigators. Blood samples also contained most of the expanded thyroid clonotypes (frequency above 0.001), which suggests that blood repertoires may reflect thyroid immune responses. In cross-validation, a model built on a 13 V-J signature told ophthalmopathy apart from stable hyperthyroidism with under 90% sensitivity and about 81% specificity, and in testing the same model reached 80%/75%.

The material sequenced was blood. The chain employs TRBV5-1 and TRBJ2-2; no D gene can be assigned with confidence. This receptor was obtained from a woman between 35 and 50 years old with Graves' ophthalmopathy. The nucleotide sequence is given as TGCGCCAGCAGCTATGACCTCCCGAACACCGGGGAGCTGTTTTTT. Translated, this is CASSYDLPNTGELFF.